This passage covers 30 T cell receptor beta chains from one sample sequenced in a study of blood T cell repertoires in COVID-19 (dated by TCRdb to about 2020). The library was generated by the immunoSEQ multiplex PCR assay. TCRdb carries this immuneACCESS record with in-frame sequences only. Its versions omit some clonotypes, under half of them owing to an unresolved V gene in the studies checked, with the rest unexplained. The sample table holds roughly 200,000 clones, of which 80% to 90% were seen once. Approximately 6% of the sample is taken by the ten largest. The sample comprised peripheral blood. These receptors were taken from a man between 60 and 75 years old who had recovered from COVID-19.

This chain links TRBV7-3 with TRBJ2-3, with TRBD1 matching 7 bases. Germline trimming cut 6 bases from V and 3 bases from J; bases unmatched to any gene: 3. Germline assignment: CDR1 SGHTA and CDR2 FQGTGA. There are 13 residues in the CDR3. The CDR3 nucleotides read TGTGCCAGCAGAAGACAGGGAACAGATACGCAGTATTTT. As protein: CASRRQGTDTQYF.

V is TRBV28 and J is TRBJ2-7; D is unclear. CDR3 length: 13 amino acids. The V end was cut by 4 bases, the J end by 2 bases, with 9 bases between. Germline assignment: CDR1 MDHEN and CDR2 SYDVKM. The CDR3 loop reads CASSSIAPYEQYF. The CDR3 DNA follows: TGTGCCAGCAGTTCTATTGCCCCCTACGAGCAGTACTTC.

The CDR3 DNA sequence: TGTGCCAGCAGCGGAAGTCCGGGGGGAAACTATGGCTACACCTTC. Translating it yields CASSGSPGGNYGYTF. The J gene is TRBJ1-2, the V gene TRBV9, with D perhaps TRBD1 (5 bases). CDR3 length: 15 residues. The V gene lost 3 bases and the J gene lost 2 bases, with 14 bases spanning the gap. From germline, CDR1 is SGDLS and CDR2 YYNGEE. Using reference TRBV9 and TRBJ1-2 for the parts outside the CDR3, the full variable domain is DSGVTQTPKHLITATGQRVTLRCSPRSGDLSVYWYQQSLDQGLQFLIQYYNGEERAKGNILERFSAQQFPDLHSELNLSSLELGDSALYFCASSGSPGGNYGYTFGSGTRLTVV.

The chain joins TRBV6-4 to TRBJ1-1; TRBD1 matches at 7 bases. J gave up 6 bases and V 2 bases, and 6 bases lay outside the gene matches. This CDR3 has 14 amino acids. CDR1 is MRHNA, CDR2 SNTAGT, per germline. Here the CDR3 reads CASSDEGGAPEAFF. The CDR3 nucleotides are TGTGCCAGCAGTGACGAAGGGGGCGCCCCTGAAGCTTTCTTT.

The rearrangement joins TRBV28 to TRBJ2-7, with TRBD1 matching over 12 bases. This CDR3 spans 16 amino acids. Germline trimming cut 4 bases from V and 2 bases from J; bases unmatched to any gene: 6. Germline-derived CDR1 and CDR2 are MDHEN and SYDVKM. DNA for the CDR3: TGTGCCAGCAGTTCCTCCGGGACAGGGGGCACCTACGAGCAGTACTTC. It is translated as CASSSSGTGGTYEQYF.

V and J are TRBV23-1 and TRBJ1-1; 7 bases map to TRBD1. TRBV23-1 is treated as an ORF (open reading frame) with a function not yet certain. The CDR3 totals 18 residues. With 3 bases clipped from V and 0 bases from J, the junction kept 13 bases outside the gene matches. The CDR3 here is CASSHAQGVKRMNTEAFF. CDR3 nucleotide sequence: TGCGCCAGCAGTCATGCTCAGGGGGTAAAAAGGATGAACACTGAAGCTTTCTTT.

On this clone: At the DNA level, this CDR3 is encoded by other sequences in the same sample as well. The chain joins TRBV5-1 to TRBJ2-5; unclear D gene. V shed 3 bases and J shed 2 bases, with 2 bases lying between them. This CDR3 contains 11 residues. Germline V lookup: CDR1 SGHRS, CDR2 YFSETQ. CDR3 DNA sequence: TGCGCCAGCAGCTCTCAAGAGACCCAGTACTTC. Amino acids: CASSSQETQYF.

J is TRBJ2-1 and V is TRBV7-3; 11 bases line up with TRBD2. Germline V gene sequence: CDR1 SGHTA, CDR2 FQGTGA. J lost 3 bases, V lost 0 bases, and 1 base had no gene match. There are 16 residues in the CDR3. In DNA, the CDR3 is TGTGCCAGCAGCTTAACAGGGACTAGCGGCTACAATGAGCAGTTCTTC. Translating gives CASSLTGTSGYNEQFF.

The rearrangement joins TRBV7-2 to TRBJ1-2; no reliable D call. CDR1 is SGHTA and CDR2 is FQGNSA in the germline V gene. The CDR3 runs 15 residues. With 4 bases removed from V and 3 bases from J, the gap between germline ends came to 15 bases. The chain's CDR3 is CASSSGGSAHYGYTF. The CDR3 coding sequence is TGTGCCAGCAGCTCCGGCGGCTCGGCACACTATGGCTACACCTTC.

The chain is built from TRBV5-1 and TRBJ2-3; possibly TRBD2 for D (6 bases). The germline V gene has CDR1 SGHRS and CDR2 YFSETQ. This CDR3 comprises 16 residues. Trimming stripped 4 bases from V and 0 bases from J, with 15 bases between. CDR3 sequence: CASSIAIAASTDTQYF. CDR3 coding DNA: TGCGCCAGCAGCATAGCTATAGCGGCTAGCACAGATACGCAGTATTTT. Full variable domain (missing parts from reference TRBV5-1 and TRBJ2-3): KAGVTQTPRYLIKTRGQQVTLSCSPISGHRSVSWYQQTPGQGLQFLFEYFSETQRNKGNFPGRFSGRQFSNSRSEMNVSTLELGDSALYLCASSIAIAASTDTQYFGPGTRLTVL.

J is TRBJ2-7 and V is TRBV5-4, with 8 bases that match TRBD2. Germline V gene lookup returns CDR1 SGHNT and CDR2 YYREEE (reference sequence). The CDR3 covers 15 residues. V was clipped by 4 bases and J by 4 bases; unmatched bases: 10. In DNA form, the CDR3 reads TGTGCCAGCAGCGCGGGGGGACTAGAGCGGTACGAGCAGTACTTC. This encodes CASSAGGLERYEQYF. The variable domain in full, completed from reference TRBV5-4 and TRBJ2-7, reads ETGVTQSPTHLIKTRGQQVTLRCSSQSGHNTVSWYQQALGQGPQFIFQYYREEENGRGNFPPRFSGLQFPNYSSELNVNALELDDSALYLCASSAGGLERYEQYFGPGTRLTVT.

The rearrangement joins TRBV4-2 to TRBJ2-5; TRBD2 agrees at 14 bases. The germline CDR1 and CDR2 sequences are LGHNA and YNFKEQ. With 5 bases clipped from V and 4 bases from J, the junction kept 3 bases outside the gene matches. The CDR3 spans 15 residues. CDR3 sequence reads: CASSYGLAGGETQYF. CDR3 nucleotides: TGTGCCAGCAGCTATGGACTAGCGGGGGGAGAGACCCAGTACTTC.

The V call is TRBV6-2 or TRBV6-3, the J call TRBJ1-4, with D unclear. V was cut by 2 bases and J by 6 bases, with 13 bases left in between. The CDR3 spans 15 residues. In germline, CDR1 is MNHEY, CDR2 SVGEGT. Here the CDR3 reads CASSYPRGRDEKLFF. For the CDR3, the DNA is TGTGCCAGCAGTTACCCACGTGGGAGGGATGAAAAACTGTTTTTT.

CDR3 nucleotides: TGTGCCAGCTCACCGGGACAGGGCATCTCTGGAAACACCATATATTTT. This gives the protein CASSPGQGISGNTIYF. The gene calls are TRBV18 and TRBJ1-3, with 9 bases identical to TRBD1. Germline loops: CDR1 KGHSH, CDR2 LQKENI. V dropped 3 bases and J dropped 0; count of bases not matched to a gene: 3. This CDR3 has 16 residues.

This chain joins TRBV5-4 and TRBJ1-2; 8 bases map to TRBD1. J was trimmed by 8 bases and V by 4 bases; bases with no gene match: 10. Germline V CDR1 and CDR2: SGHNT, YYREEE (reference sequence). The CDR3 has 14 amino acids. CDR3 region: CASSGNQGAGGYTF. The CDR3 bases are TGTGCCAGCAGCGGGAATCAGGGGGCTGGGGGCTACACCTTC. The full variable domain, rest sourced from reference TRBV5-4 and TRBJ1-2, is ETGVTQSPTHLIKTRGQQVTLRCSSQSGHNTVSWYQQALGQGPQFIFQYYREEENGRGNFPPRFSGLQFPNYSSELNVNALELDDSALYLCASSGNQGAGGYTFGSGTRLTVV.

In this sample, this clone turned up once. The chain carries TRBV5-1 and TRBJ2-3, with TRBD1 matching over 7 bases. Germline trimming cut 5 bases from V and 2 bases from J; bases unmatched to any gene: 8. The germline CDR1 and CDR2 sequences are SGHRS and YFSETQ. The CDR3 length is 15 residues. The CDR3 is CASSRQGENTDTQYF. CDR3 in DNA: TGCGCCAGCAGTAGGCAGGGGGAGAACACAGATACGCAGTATTTT.

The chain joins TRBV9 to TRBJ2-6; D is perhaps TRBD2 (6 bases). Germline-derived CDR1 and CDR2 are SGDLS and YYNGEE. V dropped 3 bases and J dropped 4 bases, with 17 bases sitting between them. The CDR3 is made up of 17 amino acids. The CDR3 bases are TGTGCCAGCAGCGCCCAACTAGCCGGTCTAGGGGCCAACGTCCTGACTTTC. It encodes CASSAQLAGLGANVLTF.

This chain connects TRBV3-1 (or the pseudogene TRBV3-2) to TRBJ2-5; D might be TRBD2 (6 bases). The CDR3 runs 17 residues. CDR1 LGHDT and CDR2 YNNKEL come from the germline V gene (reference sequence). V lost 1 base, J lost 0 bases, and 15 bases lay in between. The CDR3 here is CASSQVLSGGNQETQYF. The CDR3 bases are TGTGCCAGCAGCCAAGTACTCTCTGGCGGGAACCAAGAGACCCAGTACTTC.

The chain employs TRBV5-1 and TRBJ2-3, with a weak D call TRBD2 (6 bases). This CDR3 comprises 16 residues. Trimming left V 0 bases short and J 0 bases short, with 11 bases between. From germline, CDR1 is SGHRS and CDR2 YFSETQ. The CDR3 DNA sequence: TGCGCCAGCAGCTTGGTGCGGGGCCCCAGCACAGATACGCAGTATTTT. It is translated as CASSLVRGPSTDTQYF.

DNA of the CDR3: TGTGCCAGCAGCTTAAACGGGGGGATAGATACGCAGTATTTT. The encoded protein is CASSLNGGIDTQYF. The chain uses TRBV7-3 and TRBJ2-3, with 7 bases matching TRBD2. Losses at the gene ends were 1 base for V and 5 bases for J; bases not matched to a gene: 3. CDR3 size: 14 residues. Looked up from germline, CDR1 is SGHTA and CDR2 is FQGTGA.

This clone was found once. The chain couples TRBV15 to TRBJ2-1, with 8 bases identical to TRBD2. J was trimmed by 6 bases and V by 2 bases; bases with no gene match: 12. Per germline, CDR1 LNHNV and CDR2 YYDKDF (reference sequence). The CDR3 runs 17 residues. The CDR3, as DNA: TGTGCCACCAGCAGACGGACCGGGACTAGACTTTTCAATGAGCAGTTCTTC. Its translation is CATSRRTGTRLFNEQFF.

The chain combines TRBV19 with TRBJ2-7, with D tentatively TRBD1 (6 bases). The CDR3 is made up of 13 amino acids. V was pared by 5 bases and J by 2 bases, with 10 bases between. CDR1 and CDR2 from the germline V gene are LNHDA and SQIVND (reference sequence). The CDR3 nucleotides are TGTGCCAGTAGTCAACAGGGTCCCTACGAGCAGTACTTC. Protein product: CASSQQGPYEQYF.

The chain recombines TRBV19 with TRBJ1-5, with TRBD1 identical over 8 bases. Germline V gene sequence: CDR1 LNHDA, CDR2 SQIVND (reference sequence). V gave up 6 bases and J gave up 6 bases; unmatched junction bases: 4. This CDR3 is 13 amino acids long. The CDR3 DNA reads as TGTGCCAGTAGCTCACAGGGGGGTCAGCCCCAGCATTTT. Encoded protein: CASSSQGGQPQHF.

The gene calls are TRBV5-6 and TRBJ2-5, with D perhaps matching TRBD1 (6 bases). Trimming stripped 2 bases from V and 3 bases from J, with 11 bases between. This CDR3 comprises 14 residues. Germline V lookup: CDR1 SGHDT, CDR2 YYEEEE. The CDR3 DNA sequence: TGTGCCAGCAGCTTCCTCTCAGGGGAAGAGACCCAGTACTTC. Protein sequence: CASSFLSGEETQYF. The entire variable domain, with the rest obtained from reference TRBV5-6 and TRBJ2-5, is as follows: DAGVTQSPTHLIKTRGQQVTLRCSPKSGHDTVSWYQQALGQGPQFIFQYYEEEERQRGNFPDRFSGHQFPNYSSELNVNALLLGDSALYLCASSFLSGEETQYFGPGTRLLVL.

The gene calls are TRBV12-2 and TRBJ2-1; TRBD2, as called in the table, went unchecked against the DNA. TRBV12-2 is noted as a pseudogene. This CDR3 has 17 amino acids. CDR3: CASRFRTSGRSKREQFF. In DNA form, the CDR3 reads TGTGCAAGTCGCTTCAGAACGAGCGGGAGGTCCAAACGGGAGCAGTTCTTC.

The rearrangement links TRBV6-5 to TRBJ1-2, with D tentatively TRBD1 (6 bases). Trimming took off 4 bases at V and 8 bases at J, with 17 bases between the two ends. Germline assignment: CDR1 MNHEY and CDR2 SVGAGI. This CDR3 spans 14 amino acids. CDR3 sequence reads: CASSSPGGRLGYTF. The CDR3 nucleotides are TGTGCCAGCAGTTCGCCGGGGGGGCGATTGGGCTACACCTTC.

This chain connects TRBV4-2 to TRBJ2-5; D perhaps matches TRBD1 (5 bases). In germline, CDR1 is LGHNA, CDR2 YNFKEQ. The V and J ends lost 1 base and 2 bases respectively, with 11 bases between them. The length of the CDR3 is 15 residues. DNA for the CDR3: TGTGCCAGCAGCCAAGGGGGCAGGGAACAAGAGACCCAGTACTTC. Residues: CASSQGGREQETQYF.

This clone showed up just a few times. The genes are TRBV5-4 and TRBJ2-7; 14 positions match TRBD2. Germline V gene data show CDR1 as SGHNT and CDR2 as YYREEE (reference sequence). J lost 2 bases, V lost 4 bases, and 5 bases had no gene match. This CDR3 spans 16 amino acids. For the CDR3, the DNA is TGTGCCAGCAGCACGGGACTAGCGGGGGCTCCCTACGAGCAGTACTTC. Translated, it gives CASSTGLAGAPYEQYF.

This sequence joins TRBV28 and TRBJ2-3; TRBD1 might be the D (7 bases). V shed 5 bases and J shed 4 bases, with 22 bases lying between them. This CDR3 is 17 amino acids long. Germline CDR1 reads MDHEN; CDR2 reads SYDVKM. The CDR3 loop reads CASSPHGLGRGADTQYF. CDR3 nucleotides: TGTGCCAGCAGTCCCCACGGTCTGGGCAGGGGGGCAGATACGCAGTATTTT.

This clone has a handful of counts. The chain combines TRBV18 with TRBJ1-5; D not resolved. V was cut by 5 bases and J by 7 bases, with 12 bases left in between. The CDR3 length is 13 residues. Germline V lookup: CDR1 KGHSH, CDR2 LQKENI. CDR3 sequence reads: CASSSDTFQPQHF. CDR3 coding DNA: TGTGCCAGCTCAAGTGACACCTTCCAGCCCCAGCATTTT.